Sequencing of this T cell receptor (beta chain) was carried out in a study of regulatory T cells in long-lasting Graves disease. Time point reported: newly diagnosed GD, antithyroid drugs for less than 3 months. Extracted RNA from PBMCs served as the source of the TCR library. The CDR3 is 12 amino acids. Between the trimmed V and J ends, which lost 8 bases and 6 bases, there was a span of 13 bases. General study findings and limits: With persistent disease, TRBV28, TRBJ1-2 and TRBJ2-5 were the favored segments. Fewer public clonotypes were shared by new patients (just under 1,000) than by persistent patients (about 2,500).

This clonotype was observed at least ten times. The antigen is undetermined. In building TCR beta libraries, iRepertoire HTBI primers were used together with Arm-PCR of CDR3 regions. TCRdb re-called the multiplex PCR reads through MiXCR, storing one row per CDR3 protein. The sample has 560,000 or so distinct CDR3 sequences, about 16% seen once. These data also formed part of another study, on T cells in Graves' hyperthyroidism and ophthalmopathy.

V and J are TRBV12-3 or TRBV12-4 and TRBJ1-1; the D is unclear. Sequences were derived from peripheral blood mononuclear cells (PBMCs), sampled at new diagnosis, from a patient treated with antithyroid drugs. The clonotype was recovered from a man aged 18-30 years with Graves disease. CDR3 protein: CASGSWIAEAFF. For the CDR3, the DNA is TGTGCCAGCGGATCCTGGATTGCTGAAGCTTTCTTT.